The 20 T cell receptor beta chains presented below share a single source sample, sequenced in a study of cytomegalovirus exposure and HLA in healthy donors. 60 Vbeta and 13 Jbeta primers were used in PCR. The data were produced by immunoSEQ multiplex PCR, yet TCRdb's version contains in-frame clones alone and is incomplete. This table has under 150,000 clones, 70% to 80% appearing once. Material: PBMCs. The receptors were sampled from a female donor in good health and CMV-seronegative.

The chain recombines TRBV27 with TRBJ1-5; 7 nucleotides match TRBD1. Germline V gives CDR1 MNHEY, CDR2 SMNVEV (reference sequence). The V segment lost 4 bases and the J segment 0 bases; nucleotides outside the gene matches: 12. The CDR3 contains 18 residues. The CDR3: CASSSDRDRIYSNQPQHF. DNA for the CDR3: TGTGCCAGCAGTTCCGACCGGGACAGAATTTATAGCAATCAGCCCCAGCATTTT.

This chain connects TRBV4-2 to TRBJ2-6; D gene uncertain. V was pared by 1 base and J by 0 bases, with 4 bases between. CDR3 length equals 15 residues. Germline V gene data show CDR1 as LGHNA and CDR2 as YNFKEQ. The CDR3 protein is CASSQANSGANVLTF. In DNA form, the CDR3 reads TGTGCCAGCAGCCAAGCTAACTCTGGGGCCAACGTCCTGACTTTC.

This clone came up a few times. The chain combines TRBV5-1 with TRBJ2-2; D not resolved. This CDR3 is built from 15 residues. Germline loops: CDR1 SGHRS, CDR2 YFSETQ. V was cut by 0 bases and J by 4 bases, with 10 bases left in between. CDR3 DNA sequence: TGCGCCAGCAGCTTGGGGCACAGATCCACCGGGGAGCTGTTTTTT. This translates into CASSLGHRSTGELFF.

The rearrangement links TRBV5-1 to TRBJ2-7; 9 positions agree with TRBD2. Per the germline V gene, CDR1 is SGHRS and CDR2 is YFSETQ. V was pared by 4 bases and J by 6 bases, with 8 bases of the junction left unmatched. The CDR3 has 14 amino acids. The CDR3 bases are TGCGCCAGCAGCCGGATTGGAGCGGGGGGCGAGCAGTACTTC. Its translation is CASSRIGAGGEQYF. Supplemented by reference TRBV5-1 and TRBJ2-7, the full variable domain reads KAGVTQTPRYLIKTRGQQVTLSCSPISGHRSVSWYQQTPGQGLQFLFEYFSETQRNKGNFPGRFSGRQFSNSRSEMNVSTLELGDSALYLCASSRIGAGGEQYFGPGTRLTVT.

This chain uses TRBV10-3 with TRBJ1-5; 9 nucleotides agree with TRBD1. The germline V gene has CDR1 ENHRY and CDR2 SYGVKD. The junction had 6 bases not matched to a gene; V was cut back by 3 bases and J by 0 bases. This CDR3 is 17 amino acids long. The CDR3 sequence is CAISEVEGQGSNQPQHF. The CDR3, as DNA: TGTGCCATCAGTGAAGTAGAGGGACAGGGTAGCAATCAGCCCCAGCATTTT.

This chain joins TRBV18 and TRBJ1-5; D gene ambiguous. The CDR3 sequence is 15 residues long. Germline V gene sequence: CDR1 KGHSH, CDR2 LQKENI. V was shortened by 2 bases and J by 2 bases, with 10 bases between the two germline ends. CDR3 residues: CASSPNSGGNQPQHF. The CDR3 nucleotides are TGTGCCAGCTCACCAAACAGCGGGGGCAATCAGCCCCAGCATTTT.

The gene calls are TRBV6-5 and TRBJ2-2; the D gene is possibly TRBD2 (6 bases). Germline V gene data show CDR1 as MNHEY and CDR2 as SVGAGI. This CDR3 has 14 amino acids. V was clipped by 4 bases and J by 5 bases, with 11 bases between them. CDR3: CASSSFAGTGELFF. CDR3 DNA: TGTGCCAGCAGTTCCTTTGCGGGGACCGGGGAGCTGTTTTTT.

The chain recombines TRBV28 with TRBJ2-7, with 9 bases lining up with TRBD1. This CDR3 spans 13 amino acids. Germline V gives CDR1 MDHEN, CDR2 SYDVKM. V dropped 8 bases and J dropped 1; count of bases not matched to a gene: 3. The CDR3 is CASGTGNSYEQYF. The CDR3 DNA reads as TGTGCCAGCGGGACAGGGAATTCCTACGAGCAGTACTTC.

The chain carries TRBV7-6 and TRBJ2-7; D remains ambiguous. Per germline, CDR1 SGHVS and CDR2 FNYEAQ. Trimming shortened V by 2 bases and J by 4 bases, and 21 bases separated the two germline ends. The CDR3 contains 17 residues. Here the CDR3 reads CASSLMGAVGSGYEQYF. DNA of the CDR3: TGTGCCAGCAGCTTAATGGGTGCGGTAGGCTCGGGTTACGAGCAGTACTTC.

The V call is TRBV4-1, the J call TRBJ1-2; 8 bases fit TRBD1. Germline V CDR1 and CDR2: MGHRA, YSYEKL. V lost 3 bases to trimming and J lost 2 bases; unmatched junction nucleotides: 11. The CDR3 extends over 17 amino acids. DNA of the CDR3: TGCGCCAGCAGCCACTGGACAGGGACTCGCCAAAACTATGGCTACACCTTC. Protein: CASSHWTGTRQNYGYTF.

J is TRBJ1-1 and V is TRBV28; D might be TRBD1 (6 bases). Germline V gene data show CDR1 as MDHEN and CDR2 as SYDVKM. The CDR3 has 13 amino acids. The V and J ends lost 6 bases and 1 base respectively, with 9 bases between them. In DNA, the CDR3 is TGTGCCAGCAGGTCGGACAGGAACACTGAAGCTTTCTTT. Translating gives CASRSDRNTEAFF.

J is TRBJ2-7 and V is TRBV6-6, with D possibly being TRBD1 (5 bases). Deletions cut 5 bases from V and 4 bases from J, with 12 bases between. The CDR3 extends over 13 amino acids. Germline V lookup: CDR1 MNHNY, CDR2 SVGAGI (reference sequence). The CDR3 reads CASSVAQGYEQYF. CDR3 in DNA: TGTGCCAGCAGTGTCGCTCAGGGATACGAGCAGTACTTC.

V and J are TRBV27 and TRBJ2-1; D may be TRBD1 (5 bases). V was cut by 2 bases and J by 2 bases, with 10 bases left in between. In germline, CDR1 is MNHEY, CDR2 SMNVEV (reference sequence). This CDR3 spans 15 amino acids. CDR3 nucleotides: TGTGCCAGCAGTTTACAGGGATATCCCTACAATGAGCAGTTCTTC. Translating gives CASSLQGYPYNEQFF.

In nucleotides, the CDR3 is TGTGCCACCAGCAGCTATAGGGGTGAGAACGAGCAGTACTTC. It is translated as CATSSYRGENEQYF. The chain combines TRBV15 with TRBJ2-7, with D possibly matching TRBD1 (5 bases). V lost 3 bases and J 5 bases, leaving 14 bases between the germline ends. Per germline, CDR1 LNHNV and CDR2 YYDKDF (reference sequence). This CDR3 region has 14 residues.

This clone appeared once. The V and J genes are TRBV28 and TRBJ2-7; 10 bases line up with TRBD2. The ends lost 9 bases at V and 5 bases at J; junction bases unmatched: 13. In germline, CDR1 is MDHEN, CDR2 SYDVKM. The CDR3 consists of 15 residues. CDR3 in DNA: TGTGCCAGTCAACACGGTAGCGGGGGGTATGACGAGCAGTACTTC. Translating gives CASQHGSGGYDEQYF. Drawing the rest from reference TRBV28 and TRBJ2-7, the complete variable domain is DVKVTQSSRYLVKRTGEKVFLECVQDMDHENMFWYRQDPGLGLRLIYFSYDVKMKEKGDIPEGYSVSREKKERFSLILESASTNQTSMYLCASQHGSGGYDEQYFGPGTRLTVT.

V and J are TRBV4-1 and TRBJ2-5; perhaps TRBD1 as D (8 bases). The J call may be faulty, since TRBJ2-7 better matches the DNA end. Germline V CDR1 and CDR2: MGHRA, YSYEKL. CDR3 size: 15 residues. The CDR3 region is CASSQEHRGGYEQYF. In DNA, the CDR3 is TGCGCCAGCAGCCAAGAGCACAGGGGGGGATACGAGCAGTACTTC.

This rearrangement joins TRBV4-3 to TRBJ2-3, with 7 bases matching TRBD2. Per the germline V gene, CDR1 is LGHNA and CDR2 is YSLEER. After removal of 1 base from V and 2 bases from J, the junction contained 9 bases not matched to a gene. The length of the CDR3 is 17 residues. The CDR3, as DNA: TGCGCCAGCAGCCAAGGAGGCGAGGGAGGGCTCACAGATACGCAGTATTTT. It is translated as CASSQGGEGGLTDTQYF.

This chain joins TRBV18 and TRBJ1-4, with 7 nucleotides matching TRBD1. Germline V CDR1 and CDR2: KGHSH, LQKENI. This CDR3 contains 14 residues. V lost 3 bases, J lost 4 bases, and 2 bases stayed unmatched. CDR3 DNA: TGTGCCAGCTCACCGAACAGGGGTAATGAAAAACTGTTTTTT. This sequence encodes CASSPNRGNEKLFF.

The rearrangement uses TRBV5-6 and TRBJ2-5, with 13 nucleotides matching TRBD2. Germline values: CDR1 SGHDT, CDR2 YYEEEE. The CDR3 loop spans 16 amino acids. V shed 3 bases, J shed 4 bases, and the junction held 6 bases outside the gene matches. The CDR3 DNA sequence: TGTGCCAGCAGCTCACCGGGACTAGCGGGAAGAGAGACCCAGTACTTC. Residues: CASSSPGLAGRETQYF.

The gene calls are TRBV30 and TRBJ2-7; D is undetermined. This CDR3 has 11 residues. Germline values: CDR1 GTSNPN, CDR2 SVGIG (reference sequence). V lost 1 base and J 7 bases, leaving 8 bases between the germline ends. This CDR3 reads CAWSGTSEQYF. In DNA, the CDR3 is TGTGCCTGGAGTGGAACAAGTGAGCAGTACTTC.